The 27 T cell receptor beta chains presented below share a single source sample, sequenced in a study of OX40 agonist ivuxolimab in advanced cancers. The assay was immunoSEQ multiplex PCR, and TCRdb's table has in-frame clones only and misses some. The sample holds about 24,000 clones, around three quarters seen once. Sequencing used CD4+ or CD8+ T cells sorted from blood, obtained in a trial of the OX40 agonist ivuxolimab. These receptors all stem from an adult with an advanced solid tumor such as melanoma, head and neck, liver or kidney cancer.

This clone was counted only a few times. The chain is built from TRBV6-6 and TRBJ1-1; 9 bases agree with TRBD1. The V gene end was trimmed by 7 bases and the J gene end by 4 bases; junction bases not matched to a gene: 7. This CDR3 has 14 residues. Germline CDR1 MNHNY, CDR2 SVGAGI (reference sequence). The CDR3 DNA is TGTGCCAGCACCGAGAACAGGGGGCGCACTGAAGCTTTCTTT. Encoded protein: CASTENRGRTEAFF.

CDR3 amino acids: CSVEGRGYEQYF. CDR3 nucleotide sequence: TGCAGCGTTGAAGGAAGAGGCTACGAGCAGTACTTC. The chain combines TRBV29-1 with TRBJ2-7; D is undetermined. The V and J ends lost 1 base and 3 bases respectively, with 7 bases between them. This CDR3 comprises 12 residues. The germline V gene has CDR1 SQVTM and CDR2 ANQGSEA.

The chain employs TRBV30 and TRBJ1-4, with 11 positions matching TRBD1. The CDR3 has 15 amino acids. J gave up 5 bases and V 2 bases, and 4 bases lay outside the gene matches. Germline loops: CDR1 GTSNPN, CDR2 SVGIG (reference sequence). In nucleotides, the CDR3 is TGTGCCTGGAGTCCGGACAGGGGGCTGAATGAAAAACTGTTTTTT. Translating gives CAWSPDRGLNEKLFF.

This clone came up a few times. Other nucleotide sequences from this sample produce the same CDR3. This chain's CDR3 is CASSTTGGWGGYTF. The CDR3 DNA is TGTGCCAGTAGTACAACAGGGGGCTGGGGTGGCTACACCTTC. The V gene is TRBV19, the J gene TRBJ1-2; TRBD1 agrees at 9 bases. CDR3 size: 14 residues. Germline V CDR1 and CDR2: LNHDA, SQIVND (reference sequence). Losses at the gene ends were 4 bases for V and 7 bases for J; bases not matched to a gene: 7.

The CDR3 is CASSPAGTGSGNTIYF. The CDR3 DNA is TGTGCCAGCAGTCCAGCCGGGACAGGCTCTGGAAACACCATATATTTT. This rearrangement joins TRBV28 to TRBJ1-3; 8 nucleotides align to TRBD1. After removal of 5 bases from V and 0 bases from J, the junction contained 6 bases not matched to a gene. Germline CDR1 reads MDHEN; CDR2 reads SYDVKM. The CDR3 contains 16 residues.

The rearrangement joins TRBV30 to TRBJ1-1, with TRBD1 matching 7 bases. Germline assignment: CDR1 GTSNPN and CDR2 SVGIG (reference sequence). The V gene end was trimmed by 4 bases and the J gene end by 1 base; junction bases not matched to a gene: 6. The CDR3 loop spans 14 amino acids. The CDR3 loop reads CAWNPTGTNTEAFF. CDR3 bases: TGTGCCTGGAATCCGACAGGGACGAACACTGAAGCTTTCTTT.

V gene TRBV28 combines with J gene TRBJ2-7; 8 positions match TRBD1. V shed 8 bases, J shed 0 bases, and the junction held 6 bases outside the gene matches. The CDR3 runs to 14 residues. CDR1 and CDR2 from the germline V gene are MDHEN and SYDVKM. In DNA form, the CDR3 reads TGTGCCAGCGGCCTCGGGACAGGCTCCTACGAGCAGTACTTC. Translated, it gives CASGLGTGSYEQYF.

This clone was seen only a few times. The chain employs TRBV9 and TRBJ2-2, with TRBD2 identical over 8 bases. From germline, CDR1 is SGDLS and CDR2 YYNGEE. V lost 0 bases, J lost 3 bases, and 4 bases stayed unmatched. The CDR3 sequence is 16 residues long. The CDR3 nucleotides read TGTGCCAGCAGCGTAGTTGGCGGGGGGCACACCGGGGAGCTGTTTTTT. Amino acids: CASSVVGGGHTGELFF.

This chain joins TRBV30 and TRBJ2-1, with 10 bases identical to TRBD2. The CDR3 has 17 residues. V shed 0 bases, J shed 3 bases, and the junction held 8 bases outside the gene matches. The germline CDR1 and CDR2 sequences are GTSNPN and SVGIG (reference sequence). CDR3: CAWSVGASGGLYNEQFF. CDR3 nucleotide sequence: TGTGCCTGGAGTGTAGGGGCTAGCGGGGGCCTCTACAATGAGCAGTTCTTC.

The genes are TRBV5-4 and TRBJ1-2; possibly TRBD1 for D (5 bases). Trimming cost V 0 bases and J 8 bases, with 11 bases left between them. The CDR3 covers 13 residues. From germline, CDR1 is SGHNT and CDR2 YYREEE (reference sequence). CDR3 sequence reads: CASSLGGTYGYTF. In nucleotides, the CDR3 is TGTGCCAGCAGCTTGGGGGGGACGTACGGCTACACCTTC.

This chain joins TRBV10-3 and TRBJ2-3; D not resolved. The CDR3 length is 12 residues. Germline loops: CDR1 ENHRY, CDR2 SYGVKD. V lost 8 bases to trimming and J lost 3 bases, with 9 bases between them. This CDR3 reads CAIAPKTDTQYF. The CDR3 nucleotides are TGTGCCATCGCGCCCAAGACAGATACGCAGTATTTT.

The chain carries TRBV5-1 and TRBJ2-7; D perhaps matches TRBD1 (7 bases). This CDR3 has 14 residues. V lost 3 bases and J 4 bases, leaving 14 bases between the germline ends. Germline V CDR1 and CDR2: SGHRS, YFSETQ. CDR3 nucleotide sequence: TGCGCCAGCAGCTGGGGGGACAGAGCTTACGAGCAGTACTTC. Protein: CASSWGDRAYEQYF. Together with reference TRBV5-1 and TRBJ2-7, the CDR3 gives the full variable domain: KAGVTQTPRYLIKTRGQQVTLSCSPISGHRSVSWYQQTPGQGLQFLFEYFSETQRNKGNFPGRFSGRQFSNSRSEMNVSTLELGDSALYLCASSWGDRAYEQYFGPGTRLTVT.

The chain links TRBV18 to TRBJ2-1; a possible D gene is TRBD2 (6 bases). The CDR3 has 14 amino acids. Germline V lookup: CDR1 KGHSH, CDR2 LQKENI. Trimming cost V 0 bases and J 14 bases, with 17 bases left between them. The CDR3 nucleotides are TGTGCCAGCTCACCACCGGTTGCGACTAGTAAAGAGTTCTTC. This gives the protein CASSPPVATSKEFF.

The rearrangement uses TRBV11-3 and TRBJ2-1, with 9 bases lining up with TRBD1. V lost 6 bases, J lost 7 bases, and 4 bases stayed unmatched. This CDR3 spans 13 amino acids. Germline assignment: CDR1 SGHNT and CDR2 YENEEA. CDR3 residues: CASRNGQGNEQFF. Written as DNA, the CDR3 is TGTGCCAGCAGAAACGGACAGGGGAATGAGCAGTTCTTC. The complete variable domain, with remaining parts taken from reference TRBV11-3 and TRBJ2-1, reads EAGVVQSPRYKIIEKKQPVAFWCNPISGHNTLYWYLQNLGQGPELLIRYENEEAVDDSQLPKDRFSAERLKGVDSTLKIQPAELGDSAVYLCASRNGQGNEQFFGPGTRLTVL.

The genes are TRBV28 and TRBJ1-4; the D gene is possibly TRBD1 (5 bases). Per the germline V gene, CDR1 is MDHEN and CDR2 is SYDVKM. Trimming stripped 3 bases from V and 5 bases from J, with 10 bases between. The CDR3 sequence is 14 residues long. The chain's CDR3 is CASSFGALNEKLFF. CDR3 DNA: TGTGCCAGCAGTTTCGGGGCGTTAAATGAAAAACTGTTTTTT.

Note on this clone: Compared with germline, one end of the junction differs, possibly owing to a read error. V is TRBV29-1 and J is TRBJ2-1; 12 bases fit TRBD1. The germline CDR1 and CDR2 sequences are SQVTM and ANQGSEA. The CDR3 runs 17 residues. CDR3 nucleotide sequence: TGCAGCGTAGAAGGGACAGGGGGCAGTGGGTCCTACAATGAGCAGTTCTTC. Protein: CSVEGTGGSGSYNEQFF.

Remarks on this clone: One end of the junction varies from germline; a read error may be responsible. This chain connects TRBV5-6 to TRBJ2-5; D ambiguous. From germline, CDR1 is SGHDT and CDR2 YYEEEE. The CDR3 sequence is 13 residues long. In nucleotides, the CDR3 is TGTGCCAGCAGCTTGAACTCCCAAGGGACCCAGTACTTC. Amino acids: CASSLNSQGTQYF.

This chain links TRBV30 with TRBJ1-1, with TRBD1 matching 7 bases. V dropped 4 bases and J dropped 0; count of bases not matched to a gene: 11. Germline CDR1 and CDR2: GTSNPN and SVGIG (reference sequence). CDR3 length: 16 amino acids. The DNA for the CDR3 is TGTGCCTGGAAACGCCCAGGGGGAAGGATGAACACTGAAGCTTTCTTT. Translating it yields CAWKRPGGRMNTEAFF.

V gene TRBV15 combines with J gene TRBJ1-1; no definite D call. The CDR3 is 14 amino acids. V was clipped by 7 bases and J by 1 base, with 13 bases between them. From germline, CDR1 is LNHNV and CDR2 YYDKDF (reference sequence). CDR3 loop: CATTLHSGNTEAFF. Written as DNA, the CDR3 is TGTGCCACCACCCTGCACTCGGGGAACACTGAAGCTTTCTTT.

This sequence joins TRBV5-6 and TRBJ1-1; D gene unclear. Trimming left V 5 bases short and J 10 bases short, with 12 bases between. This CDR3 region has 11 residues. Germline V CDR1 and CDR2: SGHDT, YYEEEE. CDR3 amino acids: CASSIAELAFF. CDR3 nucleotides: TGTGCCAGCAGTATTGCCGAGTTAGCTTTCTTT.

This clone was counted between two and nine times. The J gene is TRBJ2-7, the V gene TRBV4-1, with 7 bases fitting TRBD1. Looked up from germline, CDR1 is MGHRA and CDR2 is YSYEKL. V was pared by 2 bases and J by 1 base, with 5 bases of the junction left unmatched. The CDR3 contains 15 residues. CDR3 sequence: CASSQPTGVSYEQYF. As DNA, the CDR3 is TGCGCCAGCAGCCAACCAACAGGGGTGTCCTACGAGCAGTACTTC.

This clone appeared a single time. The chain combines TRBV6-5 with TRBJ1-1; D is perhaps TRBD1 (5 bases). Germline V gene sequence: CDR1 MNHEY, CDR2 SVGAGI. With 6 bases removed from V and 1 base from J, the gap between germline ends came to 15 bases. The length of the CDR3 is 15 residues. The CDR3: CASRTGQLKNTEAFF. Written as DNA, the CDR3 is TGTGCCAGCAGAACCGGACAACTTAAGAACACTGAAGCTTTCTTT.

The rearrangement links TRBV13 to TRBJ2-5; perhaps TRBD1 as D (6 bases). Germline assignment: CDR1 PRHDT and CDR2 FYEKMQ (reference sequence). Trimming shortened V by 5 bases and J by 4 bases, and 14 bases separated the two germline ends. The CDR3 covers 14 residues. The CDR3 DNA reads as TGTGCCAGCAGCGAGAGGGGGTGGGGAGAGACCCAGTACTTC. It translates to CASSERGWGETQYF.

This clone was counted a single time. The chain is built from TRBV15 and TRBJ2-4, with D possibly called TRBD1 or TRBD2 (5 bases each). The germline V and J ends were trimmed by 3 bases and 5 bases, with 17 bases remaining between them. CDR1 is LNHNV and CDR2 is YYDKDF in the germline V gene (reference sequence). The CDR3 contains 16 residues. The CDR3 region is CATSRGPLLSENIQYF. The DNA for the CDR3 is TGTGCCACCAGCAGGGGACCCTTGCTGAGTGAAAACATTCAGTACTTC. Combining the CDR3 with reference TRBV15 and TRBJ2-4 gives the whole variable domain DAMVIQNPRYQVTQFGKPVTLSCSQTLNHNVMYWYQQKSSQAPKLLFHYYDKDFNNEADTPDNFQSRRPNTSFCFLDIRSPGLGDTAMYLCATSRGPLLSENIQYFGAGTRLSVL.

In DNA form, the CDR3 reads TGTGCCAGCAGCAGGACAGGGGGCCATGGCTACACCTTC. Protein: CASSRTGGHGYTF. The chain has TRBV5-6 and TRBJ1-2; TRBD1 matches 11 bases. After removal of 4 bases from V and 6 bases from J, the junction contained 2 bases not matched to a gene. CDR1 is SGHDT, CDR2 YYEEEE, per germline. The length of the CDR3 is 13 residues.

The CDR3 here is CASSPPSGGSNTEAFF. Here the CDR3 DNA reads TGTGCCAGCTCACCACCGTCTGGGGGCAGTAACACTGAAGCTTTCTTT. V is TRBV18 and J is TRBJ1-1; tentatively, D is TRBD1 (6 bases). The germline gives CDR1 KGHSH, CDR2 LQKENI. The V and J ends lost 0 bases and 2 bases respectively, with 13 bases between them. CDR3 length: 16 residues. Variable domain in full (rest from reference TRBV18 and TRBJ1-1): NAGVMQNPRHLVRRRGQEARLRCSPMKGHSHVYWYRQLPEEGLKFMVYLQKENIIDESGMPKERFSAEFPKEGPSILRIQQVVRGDSAAYFCASSPPSGGSNTEAFFGQGTRLTVV.

The rearrangement links TRBV19 to TRBJ1-5, with D perhaps matching TRBD1 (6 bases). V shed 5 bases and J shed 5 bases, with 10 bases lying between them. The CDR3 covers 13 residues. Germline CDR1 and CDR2: LNHDA and SQIVND (reference sequence). CDR3 sequence (DNA): TGTGCCAGTAGTTGGGCAGGGGATCAGCCCCAGCATTTT. Translating gives CASSWAGDQPQHF.